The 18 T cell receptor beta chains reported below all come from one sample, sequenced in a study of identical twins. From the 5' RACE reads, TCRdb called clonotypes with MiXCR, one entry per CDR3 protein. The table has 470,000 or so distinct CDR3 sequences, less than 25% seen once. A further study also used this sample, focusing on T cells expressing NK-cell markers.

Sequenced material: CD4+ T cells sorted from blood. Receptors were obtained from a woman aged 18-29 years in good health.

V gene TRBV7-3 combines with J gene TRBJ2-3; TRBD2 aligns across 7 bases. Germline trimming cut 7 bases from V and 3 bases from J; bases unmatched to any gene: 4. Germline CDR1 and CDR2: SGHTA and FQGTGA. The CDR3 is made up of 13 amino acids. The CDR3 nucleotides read TGTGCCAGCAACGGCGGGGGTACAGATACGCAGTATTTT. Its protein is CASNGGGTDTQYF.

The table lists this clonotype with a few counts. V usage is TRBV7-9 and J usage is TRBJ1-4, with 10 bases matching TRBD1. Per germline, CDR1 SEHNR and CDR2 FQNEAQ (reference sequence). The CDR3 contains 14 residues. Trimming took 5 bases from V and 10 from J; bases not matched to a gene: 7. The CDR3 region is CASSLGGQGGKLFF. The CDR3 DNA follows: TGTGCCAGCAGCCTCGGTGGACAGGGGGGAAAACTGTTTTTT.

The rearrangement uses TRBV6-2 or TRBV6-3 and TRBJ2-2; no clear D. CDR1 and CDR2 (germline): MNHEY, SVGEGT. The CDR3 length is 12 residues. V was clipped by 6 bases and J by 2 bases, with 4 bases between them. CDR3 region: CASRDNTGELFF. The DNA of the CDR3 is TGTGCCAGCAGGGATAACACCGGGGAGCTGTTTTTT.

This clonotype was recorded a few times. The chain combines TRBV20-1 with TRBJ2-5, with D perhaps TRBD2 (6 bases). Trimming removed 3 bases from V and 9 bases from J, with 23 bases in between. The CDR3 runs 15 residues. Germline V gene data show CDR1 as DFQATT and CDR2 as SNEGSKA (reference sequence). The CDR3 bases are TGCAGTGCTAGTGACACCCCCGGGGTAGGAGGGGCCCAGTACTTC. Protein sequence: CSASDTPGVGGAQYF.

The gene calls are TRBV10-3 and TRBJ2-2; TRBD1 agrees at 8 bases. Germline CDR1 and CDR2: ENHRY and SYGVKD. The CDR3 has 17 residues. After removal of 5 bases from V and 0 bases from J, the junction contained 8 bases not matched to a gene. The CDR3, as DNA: TGTGCCATCAGTCAAACCCCGGGACAGGCGAACACCGGGGAGCTGTTTTTT. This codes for CAISQTPGQANTGELFF.

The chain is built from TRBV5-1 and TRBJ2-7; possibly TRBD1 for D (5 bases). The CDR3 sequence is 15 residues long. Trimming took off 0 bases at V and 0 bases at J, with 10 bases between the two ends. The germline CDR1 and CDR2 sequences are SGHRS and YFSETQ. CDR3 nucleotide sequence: TGCGCCAGCAGCTTGGAGGGGAAGAGCTCCTACGAGCAGTACTTC. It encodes CASSLEGKSSYEQYF.

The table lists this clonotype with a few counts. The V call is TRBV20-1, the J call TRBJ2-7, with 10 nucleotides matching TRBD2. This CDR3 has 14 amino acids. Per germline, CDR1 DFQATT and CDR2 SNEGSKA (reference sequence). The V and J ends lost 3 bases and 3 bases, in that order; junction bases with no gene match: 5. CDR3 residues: CSASRLAGNYEQYF. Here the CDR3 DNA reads TGCAGTGCTAGCAGACTAGCGGGTAACTACGAGCAGTACTTC.

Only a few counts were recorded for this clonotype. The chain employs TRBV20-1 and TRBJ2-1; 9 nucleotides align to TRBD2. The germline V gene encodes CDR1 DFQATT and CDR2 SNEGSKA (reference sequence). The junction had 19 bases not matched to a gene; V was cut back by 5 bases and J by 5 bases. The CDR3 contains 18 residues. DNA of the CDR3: TGCAGTGCTGACCTGTGGGGGTATACTAGCGGGTTACACAATGAGCAGTTCTTC. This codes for CSADLWGYTSGLHNEQFF.

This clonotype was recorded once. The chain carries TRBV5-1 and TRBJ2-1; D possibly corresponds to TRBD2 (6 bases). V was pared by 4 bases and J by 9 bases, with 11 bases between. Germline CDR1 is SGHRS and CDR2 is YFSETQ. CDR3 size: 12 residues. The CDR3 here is CASSATSSEQFF. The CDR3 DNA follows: TGCGCCAGCAGCGCCACTAGCAGTGAGCAGTTCTTC.

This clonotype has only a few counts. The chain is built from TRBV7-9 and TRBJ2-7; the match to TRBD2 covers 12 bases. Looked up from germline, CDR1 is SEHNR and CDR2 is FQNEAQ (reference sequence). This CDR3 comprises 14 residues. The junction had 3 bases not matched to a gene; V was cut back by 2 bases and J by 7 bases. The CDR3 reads CASSLLGLAGEQYF. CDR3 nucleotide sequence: TGTGCCAGCAGCTTACTCGGACTAGCGGGAGAGCAGTACTTC.

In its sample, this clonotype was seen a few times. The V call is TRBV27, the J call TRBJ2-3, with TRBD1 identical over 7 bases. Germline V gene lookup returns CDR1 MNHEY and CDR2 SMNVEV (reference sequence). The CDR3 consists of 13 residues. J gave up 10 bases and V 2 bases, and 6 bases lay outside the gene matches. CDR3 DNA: TGTGCCAGCAGTTTAGACAGGGCTGGGGCGCAGTATTTT. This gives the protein CASSLDRAGAQYF.

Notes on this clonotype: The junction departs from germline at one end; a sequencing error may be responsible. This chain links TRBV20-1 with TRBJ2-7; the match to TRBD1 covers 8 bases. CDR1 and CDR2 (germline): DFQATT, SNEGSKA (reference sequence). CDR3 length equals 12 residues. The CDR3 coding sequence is TGCAGTGTGGGACAGGTCTCCTCCGAGCAGTACTTC. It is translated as CSVGQVSSEQYF.

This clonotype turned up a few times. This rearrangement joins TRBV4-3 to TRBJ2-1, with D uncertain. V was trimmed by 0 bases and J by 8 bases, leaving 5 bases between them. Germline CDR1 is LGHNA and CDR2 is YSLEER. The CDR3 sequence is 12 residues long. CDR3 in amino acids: CASSQDGDEQFF. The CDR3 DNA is TGCGCCAGCAGCCAAGATGGGGATGAGCAGTTCTTC.

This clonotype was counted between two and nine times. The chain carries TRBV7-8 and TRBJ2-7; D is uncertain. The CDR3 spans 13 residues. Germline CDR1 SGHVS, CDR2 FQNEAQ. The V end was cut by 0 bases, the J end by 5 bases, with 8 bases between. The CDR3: CASSLAHSNEQYF. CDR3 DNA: TGTGCCAGCAGCTTAGCGCATTCTAACGAGCAGTACTTC.

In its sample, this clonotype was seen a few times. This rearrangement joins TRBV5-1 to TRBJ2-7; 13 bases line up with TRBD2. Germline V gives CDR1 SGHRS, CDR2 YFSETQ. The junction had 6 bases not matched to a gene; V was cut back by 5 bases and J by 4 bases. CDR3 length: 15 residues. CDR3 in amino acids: CASSRTSGSAYEQYF. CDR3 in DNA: TGCGCCAGCAGTAGGACTAGCGGGAGCGCTTACGAGCAGTACTTC. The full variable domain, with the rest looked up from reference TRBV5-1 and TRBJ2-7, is KAGVTQTPRYLIKTRGQQVTLSCSPISGHRSVSWYQQTPGQGLQFLFEYFSETQRNKGNFPGRFSGRQFSNSRSEMNVSTLELGDSALYLCASSRTSGSAYEQYFGPGTRLTVT.

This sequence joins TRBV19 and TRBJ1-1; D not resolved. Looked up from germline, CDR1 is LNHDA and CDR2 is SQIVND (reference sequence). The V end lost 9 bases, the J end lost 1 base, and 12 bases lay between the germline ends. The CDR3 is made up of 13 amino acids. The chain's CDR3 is CASSRVANTEAFF. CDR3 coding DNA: TGTGCCAGCAGTCGGGTCGCGAACACTGAAGCTTTCTTT.

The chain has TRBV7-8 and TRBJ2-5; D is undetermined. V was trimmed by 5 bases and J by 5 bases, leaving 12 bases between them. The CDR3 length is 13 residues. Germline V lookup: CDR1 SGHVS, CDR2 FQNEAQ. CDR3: CASSPRWAETQYF. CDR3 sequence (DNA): TGTGCCAGCAGCCCAAGATGGGCGGAGACCCAGTACTTC.

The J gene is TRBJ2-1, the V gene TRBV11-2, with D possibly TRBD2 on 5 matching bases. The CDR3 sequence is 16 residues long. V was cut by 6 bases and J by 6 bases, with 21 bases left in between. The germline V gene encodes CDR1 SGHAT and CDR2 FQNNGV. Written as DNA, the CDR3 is TGTGCCAGCAGACAACTTGTCGGGGTCCGAGGCAATGAGCAGTTCTTC. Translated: CASRQLVGVRGNEQFF.